One sample yielded the 16 T cell receptor beta chains listed below, sequenced in a study of shared clonotypes between healthy human individuals. Using immunoSEQ multiplex PCR, the repertoire was profiled, and TCRdb retains in-frame clones only, with some absent. This sample has hundreds of thousands of clones, with around 92% found just once. Naive CD8 cells lacked CD45RO and underwent positive selection for CCR7, leaving out terminally differentiated effector memory CD45RA+ cells. The sample was naive CD8+ T cells sorted from blood. These receptors originate from a man aged 25-45 years in good health.

This clone was counted between two and nine times. This same CDR3 is encoded by further DNA sequences in the sample. V is TRBV27 and J is TRBJ2-7; TRBD2 matches at 7 bases. The CDR3 contains 14 residues. Germline values: CDR1 MNHEY, CDR2 SMNVEV (reference sequence). Trimming at V came to 3 bases and at J to 1 base, leaving 3 bases not matched to a gene. CDR3 residues: CASSLASGSYEQYF. DNA of the CDR3: TGTGCCAGCAGTTTGGCTAGCGGATCCTACGAGCAGTACTTC.

V and J are TRBV27 and TRBJ2-7; a weak D match, TRBD1 (5 bases). Per germline, CDR1 MNHEY and CDR2 SMNVEV (reference sequence). CDR3 length: 14 residues. The V gene lost 4 bases and the J gene lost 3 bases, with 13 bases spanning the gap. CDR3: CASSWGRQNYEQYF. CDR3 in DNA: TGTGCCAGCAGTTGGGGCAGGCAAAACTACGAGCAGTACTTC.

The V call is TRBV6-4, the J call TRBJ2-1; no clear D gene. Germline V gene sequence: CDR1 MRHNA, CDR2 SNTAGT. Trimming cost V 5 bases and J 2 bases, with 7 bases left between them. CDR3 size: 13 residues. The CDR3 region has the DNA TGTGCCAGCAGTTCCTCGGCCTACAATGAGCAGTTCTTC. As protein: CASSSSAYNEQFF.

The CDR3 DNA is TGTGCCAGCAGCTTAGCGTGGAGGGGGCGGGACACCGGGGAGCTGTTTTTT. Translating gives CASSLAWRGRDTGELFF. The chain uses TRBV7-2 and TRBJ2-2, with D perhaps TRBD1 (7 bases). The CDR3 consists of 17 residues. The germline V and J ends were trimmed by 0 bases and 3 bases, with 14 bases remaining between them. Germline CDR1 and CDR2: SGHTA and FQGNSA.

CDR3 region: CSNTIGTSGSGEQFF. The CDR3, as DNA: TGCAGCAACACAATCGGGACTAGCGGGAGTGGAGAGCAGTTCTTC. The chain has TRBV29-1 and TRBJ2-1, with 14 bases identical to TRBD2. The CDR3 contains 15 residues. V trimming: 8 bases; J trimming: 10 bases; junction bases outside the gene matches: 13. Germline V gene data show CDR1 as SQVTM and CDR2 as ANQGSEA.

CDR3: CASSLVQGRDTEAFF. The DNA of the CDR3 is TGTGCCAGCAGCTTAGTGCAGGGCAGGGACACTGAAGCTTTCTTT. This chain uses TRBV7-9 with TRBJ1-1; tentative D call: TRBD1 (5 bases). V was trimmed by 1 base and J by 3 bases, leaving 12 bases between them. This CDR3 spans 15 amino acids. Germline V gene lookup returns CDR1 SEHNR and CDR2 FQNEAQ (reference sequence).

This clone was seen ten or more times. The rearrangement uses TRBV6-6 and TRBJ1-4; tentatively, D is TRBD1 (5 bases). This CDR3 comprises 14 residues. Between the trimmed V and J ends, which lost 7 bases and 8 bases, there was a span of 17 bases. Germline CDR1 is MNHNY and CDR2 is SVGAGI (reference sequence). The CDR3 DNA is TGTGCCAGCAAGGACGGGGCCACCCAAGAAAAACTGTTTTTT. This sequence encodes CASKDGATQEKLFF.

This chain uses TRBV2 with TRBJ2-1; TRBD2 is a possible D gene (5 bases). The CDR3 spans 15 residues. Trimming shortened V by 7 bases and J by 3 bases, and 16 bases separated the two germline ends. CDR1 and CDR2 from the germline V gene are SNHLY and FYNNEI. The CDR3, as DNA: TGTGCCAGCATTCTGTTTGGAGGAGTCTACAATGAGCAGTTCTTC. It translates to CASILFGGVYNEQFF.

For the CDR3, the DNA is TGTGCCAGCAGCGTAGCAGCGGGACCGAGCGCGGATACGCAGTATTTT. Translating it yields CASSVAAGPSADTQYF. This chain uses TRBV9 with TRBJ2-3; 7 positions match TRBD2. The V segment lost 0 bases and the J segment 6 bases; nucleotides outside the gene matches: 10. The CDR3 runs to 16 residues. Germline loops: CDR1 SGDLS, CDR2 YYNGEE.

The chain carries TRBV29-1 and TRBJ2-7; weak D call: TRBD1 (5 bases). CDR1 and CDR2 from the germline V gene are SQVTM and ANQGSEA. The CDR3 spans 13 residues. Trimming stripped 4 bases from V and 1 base from J, with 11 bases between. In nucleotides, the CDR3 is TGCAGCGTTGGGGTCCAGGGTTCCTACGAGCAGTACTTC. Its protein is CSVGVQGSYEQYF.

V and J are TRBV5-4 and TRBJ1-5; 10 bases map to TRBD1. V lost 3 bases to trimming and J lost 3 bases; unmatched junction nucleotides: 6. Per the germline V gene, CDR1 is SGHNT and CDR2 is YYREEE (reference sequence). This CDR3 contains 16 residues. CDR3 amino acids: CASSSTGGRLNQPQHF. The CDR3 bases are TGTGCCAGCAGCTCGACAGGGGGCCGCCTCAATCAGCCCCAGCATTTT.

The chain employs TRBV5-1 and TRBJ2-5, with 7 bases fitting TRBD2. The CDR3 loop spans 15 amino acids. Germline-derived CDR1 and CDR2 are SGHRS and YFSETQ. J was trimmed by 4 bases and V by 0 bases; bases with no gene match: 6. CDR3 nucleotide sequence: TGCGCCAGCAGCTTGGGCGGGAGAGCCGGAGAGACCCAGTACTTC. Its protein is CASSLGGRAGETQYF. Full variable domain (outside the CDR3, taken from reference TRBV5-1 and TRBJ2-5): KAGVTQTPRYLIKTRGQQVTLSCSPISGHRSVSWYQQTPGQGLQFLFEYFSETQRNKGNFPGRFSGRQFSNSRSEMNVSTLELGDSALYLCASSLGGRAGETQYFGPGTRLLVL.

This clone came up once. This specimen includes other DNA sequences encoding the same CDR3. The CDR3 nucleotides read TGTGCCAGCATTGGACGGATGGATGAAAAACTGTTTTTT. Protein product: CASIGRMDEKLFF. The V gene is TRBV2, the J gene TRBJ1-4; D call uncertain. V dropped 7 bases and J dropped 6 bases, with 12 bases sitting between them. The CDR3 is 13 residues long. Germline V CDR1 and CDR2: SNHLY, FYNNEI.

This chain uses TRBV27 with TRBJ1-1; D ambiguous. The V and J ends lost 5 bases and 1 base respectively, with 14 bases between them. This CDR3 contains 15 residues. The germline gives CDR1 MNHEY, CDR2 SMNVEV (reference sequence). The CDR3 spells CASSPPRRQNTEAFF. The CDR3 bases are TGTGCCAGCAGTCCCCCCCGACGACAGAACACTGAAGCTTTCTTT.

The chain recombines TRBV6-5 with TRBJ1-5; D gene unclear. The CDR3 consists of 10 residues. From germline, CDR1 is MNHEY and CDR2 SVGAGI. V lost 8 bases and J lost 5, with 4 bases in between. The CDR3 here is CASGHQPQHF. The CDR3 DNA reads TGTGCCAGCGGGCATCAGCCCCAGCATTTT.

This chain uses TRBV28 with TRBJ1-4; TRBD1 is a possible D gene (6 bases). CDR1 is MDHEN, CDR2 SYDVKM, per germline. Trimming left V 5 bases short and J 8 bases short, with 15 bases between. The CDR3 length is 14 residues. CDR3 region: CASSLQGGREKLFF. The CDR3 DNA reads TGTGCCAGCAGTCTACAGGGTGGAAGGGAAAAACTGTTTTTT.